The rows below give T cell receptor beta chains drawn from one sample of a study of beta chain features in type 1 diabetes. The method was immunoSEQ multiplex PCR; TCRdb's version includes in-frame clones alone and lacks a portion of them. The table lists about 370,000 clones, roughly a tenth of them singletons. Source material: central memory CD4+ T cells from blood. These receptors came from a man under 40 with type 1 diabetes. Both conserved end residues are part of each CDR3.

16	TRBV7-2	CASSLGVPGGTDTQYF
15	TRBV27	CASSLRGQWTETQYF
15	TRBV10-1	CASREDPGQYGELFF
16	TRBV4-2	CASSQSSGTGVYEQYF
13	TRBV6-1	CASSEMRAWGQFF
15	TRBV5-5	CASSRPSGSTDTQYF
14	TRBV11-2	CASSRLDGLDEQYF
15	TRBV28	CASSLWGQGANEQYF
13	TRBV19	CASAGETHTEAFF
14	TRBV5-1	CASSLAWGEGEQYF
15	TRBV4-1	CASSTRAGVNQPQHF
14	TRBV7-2	CASSLNLVYTEAFF
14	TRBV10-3	CAIRAGVGATEQFF
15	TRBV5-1	CASGTQGSGANVLTF
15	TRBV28	CASSFHGTSYNEQFF
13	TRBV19	CASSIRDSEKLFF
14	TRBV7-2	CASSLSQAQNEQFF
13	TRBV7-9	CASSSTATGEAFF
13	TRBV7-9	CASSPEAPNIQYF
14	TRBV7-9	CASSGRGFSYEQYF
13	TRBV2	CASMGRGLSEAFF
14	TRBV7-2	CASTLGGSRDEQYF
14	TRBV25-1	CASSESPGGYGYTF
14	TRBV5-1	CASSSGTVYNEQFF
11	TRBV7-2	CATRPQETQYF
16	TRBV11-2	CASSPLLDPGGETQYF
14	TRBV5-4	CASSFVQGGTEAFF
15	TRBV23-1	CASSHQRGGANEQYF
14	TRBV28	CASTSPRGDNEQFF
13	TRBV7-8	CASSLQPGTEQYF
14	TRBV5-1	CASSLGTRWDTQYF
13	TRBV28	CASRQPSSYEQYF
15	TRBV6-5	CASTTGGTGVETQYF
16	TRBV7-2	CASSDLGTGNYNEQFF
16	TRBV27	CASSLFGTGIYNEQFF
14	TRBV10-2	CASSVDPSWQPQHF
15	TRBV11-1	CASSLILAGDETQYF
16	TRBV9	CASSPQGGLELAELFF
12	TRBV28	CASSFQGYEQYF
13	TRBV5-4	CASSPRPGYEQYF
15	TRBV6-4	CARTTGFHSNQPQHF
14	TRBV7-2	CASSPGLASHEQYF
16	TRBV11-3	CASSVEPGGRGDEQYF
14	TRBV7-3	CASKPSGEHNEQFF
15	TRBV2	CASSGHGTRNEKLFF
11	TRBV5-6	CASSYLSEAFF
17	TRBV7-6	CASSASPSGSGTDTQYF
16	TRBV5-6	CASSGQGTPGANVLTF
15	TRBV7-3	CASSFLAGAINEQFF